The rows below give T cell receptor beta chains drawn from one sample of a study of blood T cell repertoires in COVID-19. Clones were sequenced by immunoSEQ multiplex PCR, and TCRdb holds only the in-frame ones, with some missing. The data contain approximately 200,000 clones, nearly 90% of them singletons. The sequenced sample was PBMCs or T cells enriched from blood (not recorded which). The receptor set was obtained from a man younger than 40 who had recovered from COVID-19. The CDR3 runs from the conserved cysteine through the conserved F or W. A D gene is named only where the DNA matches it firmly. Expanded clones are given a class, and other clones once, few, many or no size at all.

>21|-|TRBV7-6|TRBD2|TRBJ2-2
CASSLDSRLAGGLSNTGELFF
TGTGCCAGCAGCTTAGACTCGAGACTAGCGGGAGGGTTGTCGAACACCGGGGAGCTGTTTTTT
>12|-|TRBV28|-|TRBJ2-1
CASSLLHNEQFF
TGTGCCAGCAGTTTACTCCACAATGAGCAGTTCTTC
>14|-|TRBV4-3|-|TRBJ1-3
CASSHQGNGNTIYF
TGCGCCAGCAGCCACCAGGGGAACGGAAACACCATATATTTT
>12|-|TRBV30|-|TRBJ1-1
CAWSARYGRAFF
TGTGCCTGGAGTGCTCGTTATGGGCGAGCTTTCTTT
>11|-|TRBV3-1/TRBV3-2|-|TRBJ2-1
CASSHRNEQFF
TGTGCCAGCAGCCACCGCAATGAGCAGTTCTTC
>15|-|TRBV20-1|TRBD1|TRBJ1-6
CSASRTTGVNSPLHF
TGCAGTGCTAGTAGGACAACAGGGGTAAATTCACCCCTCCACTTT
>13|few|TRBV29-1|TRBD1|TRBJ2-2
CSVLGQGHGELFF
TGCAGCGTACTGGGACAGGGACACGGGGAGCTGTTTTTT
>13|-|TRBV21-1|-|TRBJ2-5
CASSKEGGETQYF
TGTGCCAGCAGCAAAGAAGGAGGAGAGACCCAGTACTTC
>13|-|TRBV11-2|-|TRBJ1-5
CASSLDSGQPQHF
TGTGCCAGCAGCTTAGATTCAGGTCAGCCCCAGCATTTT
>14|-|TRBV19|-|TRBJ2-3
CASSNLASTDTQYF
TGTGCCAGTAGTAACCTAGCGAGCACAGATACGCAGTATTTT
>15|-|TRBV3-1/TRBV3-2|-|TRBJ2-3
CASSQGGRITDTQYF
TGTGCCAGCAGCCAAGGCGGGCGGATCACAGATACGCAGTATTTT
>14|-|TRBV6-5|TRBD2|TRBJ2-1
CASAVTSGRAEQFF
TGTGCCAGTGCCGTGACTAGCGGGAGGGCTGAGCAGTTCTTC
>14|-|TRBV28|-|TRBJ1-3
CASSFAGAGNTIYF
TGTGCCAGCAGTTTCGCAGGGGCTGGAAACACCATATATTTT
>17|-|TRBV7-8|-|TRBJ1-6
CASSTSGRGSYNSPLHF
TGTGCCAGCAGCACTAGTGGTAGAGGCTCCTATAATTCACCCCTCCACTTT
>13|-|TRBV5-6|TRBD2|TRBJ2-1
CASSPTSGRSKFF
TGTGCCAGCAGCCCGACTAGCGGGAGGTCTAAGTTCTTC
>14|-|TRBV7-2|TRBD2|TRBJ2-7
CASSLRLAGSEQYF
TGTGCCAGCAGCTTACGGCTAGCGGGGAGCGAGCAGTACTTC
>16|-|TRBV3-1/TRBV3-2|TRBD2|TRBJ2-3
CASSLNLRGGSDTQYF
TGTGCCAGCAGCCTCAACCTGCGGGGGGGGTCAGATACGCAGTATTTT
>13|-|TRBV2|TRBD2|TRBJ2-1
CASPEAGRAEQFF
TGTGCCAGCCCCGAAGCGGGGCGGGCGGAGCAGTTCTTC
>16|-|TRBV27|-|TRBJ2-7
CASSSIGTPEDHEQYF
TGTGCCAGCAGTTCGATCGGGACACCGGAGGACCACGAGCAGTACTTC
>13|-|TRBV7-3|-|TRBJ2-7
CASSLGGQGEQYF
TGTGCCAGCAGCTTAGGGGGTCAGGGGGAGCAGTACTTC
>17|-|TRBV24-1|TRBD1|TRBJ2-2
CATSDRPGQGNTGELFF
TGTGCCACCAGTGATCGACCGGGACAGGGCAACACCGGGGAGCTGTTTTTT
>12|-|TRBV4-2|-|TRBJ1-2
CASSQEGDGYTF
TGTGCCAGCAGCCAAGAAGGGGATGGCTACACCTTC